What follows describes a single TCR beta chain. Its specificity is not known. The sample belongs to a study of T cell responses to AZD1222 COVID-19 vaccine. The CDR3 loop spans 13 amino acids. From germline, CDR1 is LNHDA and CDR2 SQIVND (reference sequence). V lost 5 bases to trimming and J lost 3 bases, with 11 bases between them. Sequenced by immunoSEQ multiplex PCR; TCRdb stores in-frame clones only, minus some. Seen here are 85,000 to 95,000 clones, almost 90% observed once, and the top ten hold over 7.5%. Notes on the study in general: Seropositive at baseline were only a handful of AZD1222 recipients. Clonal diversity was possibly underestimated, and the donors were mostly white British, with more females. As reported, nearly half of all spike-specific TCRs target variant regions that are unmutated.

This specimen consisted of peripheral blood, obtained on day 0 of AZD1222 vaccination. This sequence joins TRBV19 and TRBJ2-7; TRBD1 might be the D (6 bases). This TCR came from an adult in good health. This CDR3 is CASSDGQLYEQYF. CDR3 in DNA: TGTGCCAGTAGTGACGGACAGCTCTACGAGCAGTACTTC. The full variable domain, its missing parts supplied by reference TRBV19 and TRBJ2-7, is DGGITQSPKYLFRKEGQNVTLSCEQNLNHDAMYWYRQDPGQGLRLIYYSQIVNDFQKGDIAEGYSVSREKKESFPLTVTSAQKNPTAFYLCASSDGQLYEQYFGPGTRLTVT.